Listed below are T cell receptor beta chains from one sample, sequenced in a study of blood T cells in healthy people across ages. Each CDR3 protein gets one entry after TCRdb re-called the 5' RACE reads with MiXCR. The top ten hold 7% to 9% of the sample, which has 1.5 million to 2 million distinct CDR3 sequences, under 30% seen once. Sequenced material: blood. These receptors were collected from a woman in her twenties or thirties in good health. The CDR3 runs from the conserved cysteine through the conserved F or W. The D gene is left open where the match is weak. Rows may omit the clone size; those that give it use once, few, many or a size class.

j_call: TRBJ1-3; v_call: TRBV6-5; clone_size: NA; d_call: TRBD1; cdr3_aa: CASSRQGAAGNTTYF; cdr3_nt: TGTGCCAGCAGCAGACAGGGGGCGGCTGGAAACACCACATATTTT
j_call: TRBJ2-5; v_call: TRBV11-2; clone_size: NA; d_call: NA; cdr3_aa: CASSLVLGGKETQYF; cdr3_nt: TGTGCCAGCAGCTTAGTTCTGGGAGGCAAAGAGACCCAGTACTTC
j_call: TRBJ2-3; v_call: TRBV12-3/TRBV12-4; clone_size: NA; d_call: NA; cdr3_aa: CASSLAGNAQYF; cdr3_nt: TGTGCCAGCAGTTTAGCTGGAAACGCGCAGTATTTT
j_call: TRBJ1-5; v_call: TRBV27; clone_size: NA; d_call: TRBD1; cdr3_aa: CASRGTGRSNQPQHF; cdr3_nt: TGTGCCAGCAGGGGGACAGGACGGAGCAATCAGCCCCAGCATTTT
j_call: TRBJ1-2; v_call: TRBV7-2; clone_size: many; d_call: TRBD1; cdr3_aa: CASRAGQGRGYTF; cdr3_nt: TGTGCCAGCAGGGCTGGACAGGGACGGGGCTACACCTTC
j_call: TRBJ1-1; v_call: TRBV9; clone_size: few; d_call: NA; cdr3_aa: CASSATLLETEAFF; cdr3_nt: TGTGCCAGCAGCGCGACCCTTCTGGAGACTGAAGCTTTCTTT
j_call: TRBJ1-2; v_call: TRBV7-2; clone_size: NA; d_call: NA; cdr3_aa: CASSPYNYGNTF; cdr3_nt: TGTGCCAGCAGCCCCTACAACTATGGCAACACCTTC
j_call: TRBJ2-5; v_call: TRBV15; clone_size: NA; d_call: NA; cdr3_aa: CTTSRDRDKNWETQYF; cdr3_nt: TGTACCACCAGCAGAGATAGGGACAAAAACTGGGAGACCCAGTACTTC
j_call: TRBJ1-1; v_call: TRBV13; clone_size: NA; d_call: TRBD1; cdr3_aa: CASSPPGQGRSAFF; cdr3_nt: TGTGCCAGCAGCCCCCCGGGACAGGGGCGATCGGCTTTCTTT
j_call: TRBJ2-7; v_call: TRBV12-3/TRBV12-4; clone_size: few; d_call: TRBD1; cdr3_aa: CASSTGTGNSEQYF; cdr3_nt: TGTGCCAGCAGCACCGGGACAGGGAATTCCGAGCAGTACTTC
j_call: TRBJ2-1; v_call: TRBV20-1; clone_size: few; d_call: TRBD2; cdr3_aa: CSARVVGGTYEQFF; cdr3_nt: TGCAGTGCTAGAGTGGTGGGGGGGACCTACGAGCAGTTCTTC
j_call: TRBJ2-1; v_call: TRBV9; clone_size: NA; d_call: TRBD2; cdr3_aa: CASSVVPSGGYNEQFF; cdr3_nt: TGTGCCAGCAGCGTAGTCCCTAGCGGGGGGTACAATGAGCAGTTCTTC
j_call: TRBJ1-1; v_call: TRBV4-1; clone_size: many; d_call: NA; cdr3_aa: CASSQELTGNTEAFF; cdr3_nt: TGCGCCAGCAGCCAAGAACTGACGGGGAACACTGAAGCTTTCTTT
j_call: TRBJ2-1; v_call: TRBV5-1; clone_size: many; d_call: NA; cdr3_aa: CASSLGQINEQFF; cdr3_nt: TGTGCCAGCAGTTTAGGACAAATTAATGAGCAGTTCTTC
j_call: TRBJ1-2; v_call: TRBV28; clone_size: many; d_call: TRBD1; cdr3_aa: CASSPSGQGIYGYTF; cdr3_nt: TGTGCCAGCAGTCCCTCGGGACAGGGAATCTATGGCTACACCTTC
j_call: TRBJ2-7; v_call: TRBV29-1; clone_size: few; d_call: NA; cdr3_aa: CSVSRPLSSYNEQYF; cdr3_nt: TGCAGCGTTTCACGACCCCTCAGCTCCTACAATGAGCAGTACTTC
j_call: TRBJ2-1; v_call: TRBV12-3/TRBV12-4; clone_size: few; d_call: NA; cdr3_aa: CASRSGLAKENEQFF; cdr3_nt: TGTGCCAGCAGGTCGGGACTGGCTAAGGAGAATGAGCAGTTCTTC
j_call: TRBJ2-1; v_call: TRBV10-3; clone_size: NA; d_call: TRBD2; cdr3_aa: CAISAGESYNEQFF; cdr3_nt: TGTGCCATTTCAGCGGGAGAATCCTACAATGAGCAGTTCTTC
j_call: TRBJ1-6; v_call: TRBV28; clone_size: few; d_call: NA; cdr3_aa: CASVRASYNSPLHF; cdr3_nt: TGTGCCAGCGTGCGGGCCTCCTATAATTCACCCCTCCACTTT
j_call: TRBJ1-5; v_call: TRBV25-1; clone_size: NA; d_call: NA; cdr3_aa: CASSGGGRPQHF; cdr3_nt: TGTGCCAGCAGCGGGGGGGGGAGGCCCCAGCATTTT
j_call: TRBJ1-2; v_call: TRBV28; clone_size: many; d_call: TRBD1; cdr3_aa: CASTAPGQGAGGYTF; cdr3_nt: TGTGCCAGCACCGCGCCCGGACAGGGGGCGGGAGGCTACACCTTC
j_call: TRBJ2-4; v_call: TRBV20-1; clone_size: NA; d_call: TRBD1; cdr3_aa: CSASGTGGNTKNIQYF; cdr3_nt: TGCAGTGCTAGTGGGACAGGGGGTAATACCAAAAACATTCAGTACTTC
j_call: TRBJ1-4; v_call: TRBV2; clone_size: few; d_call: TRBD1; cdr3_aa: CASLGGAFEKLFF; cdr3_nt: TGTGCCAGCTTAGGGGGCGCCTTTGAAAAACTGTTTTTT
j_call: TRBJ1-1; v_call: TRBV12-3/TRBV12-4; clone_size: once; d_call: NA; cdr3_aa: CASSEGITAFF; cdr3_nt: TGTGCCAGCAGTGAGGGGATTACGGCTTTCTTT
j_call: TRBJ2-7; v_call: TRBV20-1; clone_size: once; d_call: TRBD2; cdr3_aa: CSAELAEVGEQYF; cdr3_nt: TGCAGTGCTGAGCTAGCGGAGGTAGGAGAGCAGTACTTC
j_call: TRBJ2-6; v_call: TRBV10-2; clone_size: many; d_call: NA; cdr3_aa: CASREGSSGANVLTF; cdr3_nt: TGCGCCAGCAGGGAGGGGAGCTCTGGGGCCAACGTCCTGACTTTC
j_call: TRBJ2-7; v_call: TRBV5-1; clone_size: NA; d_call: TRBD2; cdr3_aa: CASSPETSGGYYEQYF; cdr3_nt: TGCGCCAGCAGCCCGGAGACTAGCGGGGGGTACTACGAGCAGTACTTC
j_call: TRBJ1-1; v_call: TRBV28; clone_size: NA; d_call: TRBD1; cdr3_aa: CASIRGGEEAFF; cdr3_nt: TGTGCCAGCATACGAGGGGGCGAAGAAGCTTTCTTT
j_call: TRBJ2-3; v_call: TRBV5-1; clone_size: NA; d_call: TRBD1; cdr3_aa: CASSLGLGTGRARSTDTQYF; cdr3_nt: TGCGCTAGCAGCTTGGGCCTTGGGACAGGGAGGGCGAGAAGCACAGATACGCAGTATTTT
j_call: TRBJ1-2; v_call: TRBV27; clone_size: NA; d_call: NA; cdr3_aa: CASSPSTEYGYTF; cdr3_nt: TGTGCCAGCAGTCCTTCGACAGAGTATGGCTACACCTTC
j_call: TRBJ2-4; v_call: TRBV3-1; clone_size: NA; d_call: NA; cdr3_aa: CASSRQGTKNIQYF; cdr3_nt: TGTGCCAGCAGCCGCCAGGGAACCAAAAACATTCAGTACTTC
j_call: TRBJ1-1; v_call: TRBV4-3; clone_size: NA; d_call: NA; cdr3_aa: CASSQRQEYEAFF; cdr3_nt: TGCGCCAGCAGCCAACGACAGGAGTATGAAGCTTTCTTT
j_call: TRBJ1-1; v_call: TRBV5-1; clone_size: NA; d_call: NA; cdr3_aa: CASSIGTGRTEAFF; cdr3_nt: TGCGCCAGCAGTATTGGGACGGGGCGAACTGAAGCTTTCTTT
j_call: TRBJ1-4; v_call: TRBV28; clone_size: NA; d_call: NA; cdr3_aa: CASSSSLEREKLFF; cdr3_nt: TGTGCCAGCAGTTCTAGCTTGGAGCGGGAAAAACTGTTTTTT
j_call: TRBJ2-3; v_call: TRBV21-1; clone_size: NA; d_call: NA; cdr3_aa: CASSNRLDSSTDTQYF; cdr3_nt: TGTGCCAGCAGCAATAGGCTGGACAGCAGCACAGATACGCAGTATTTT
j_call: TRBJ2-7; v_call: TRBV12-3/TRBV12-4; clone_size: NA; d_call: NA; cdr3_aa: CASSAGTPLYEQYF; cdr3_nt: TGTGCCAGCAGTGCTGGGACGCCGCTCTACGAGCAGTACTTC
j_call: TRBJ2-4; v_call: TRBV7-2; clone_size: NA; d_call: TRBD2; cdr3_aa: CASSFSGGFGRIQYF; cdr3_nt: TGTGCCAGCAGCTTTAGCGGGGGCTTCGGGAGGATTCAGTACTTC
j_call: TRBJ2-2; v_call: TRBV29-1; clone_size: NA; d_call: NA; cdr3_aa: CSVARGNTGELFF; cdr3_nt: TGCAGCGTTGCCAGGGGTAATACCGGGGAGCTGTTTTTT
j_call: TRBJ2-3; v_call: TRBV7-8; clone_size: few; d_call: TRBD2; cdr3_aa: CASSLEASGTYTQYF; cdr3_nt: TGTGCCAGCAGCTTAGAGGCTAGCGGGACATATACGCAGTATTTT
j_call: TRBJ1-2; v_call: TRBV7-9; clone_size: few; d_call: NA; cdr3_aa: CASSTAGGWVGNYGYTF; cdr3_nt: TGTGCCAGCAGCACGGCTGGTGGATGGGTAGGCAATTATGGCTACACCTTC
j_call: TRBJ2-7; v_call: TRBV14; clone_size: NA; d_call: TRBD2; cdr3_aa: CASSHDGGVRVTYNEQYF; cdr3_nt: TGTGCCAGCAGCCATGATGGGGGGGTTCGGGTGACCTACAATGAGCAGTACTTC
j_call: TRBJ1-5; v_call: TRBV19; clone_size: NA; d_call: TRBD1; cdr3_aa: CAVQGGGVSQPQHF; cdr3_nt: TGTGCCGTACAGGGGGGTGGCGTCAGTCAGCCCCAGCATTTT
j_call: TRBJ2-1; v_call: TRBV20-1; clone_size: once; d_call: NA; cdr3_aa: CSANGTGEQFF; cdr3_nt: TGCAGTGCTAACGGGACGGGCGAGCAGTTCTTC
j_call: TRBJ2-1; v_call: TRBV4-1; clone_size: many; d_call: TRBD2; cdr3_aa: CASSQDQRGGFNEQFF; cdr3_nt: TGCGCCAGCAGCCAAGATCAGCGGGGGGGCTTCAATGAGCAGTTCTTC
j_call: TRBJ2-1; v_call: TRBV7-2; clone_size: NA; d_call: NA; cdr3_aa: CASSLAKWDERFF; cdr3_nt: TGTGCCAGCAGCTTAGCCAAGTGGGATGAGCGGTTCTTC
j_call: TRBJ2-3; v_call: TRBV28; clone_size: NA; d_call: TRBD2; cdr3_aa: CASSQGLAGSDTQYF; cdr3_nt: TGTGCCAGCAGTCAGGGACTAGCGGGTTCAGATACGCAGTATTTT
j_call: TRBJ2-5; v_call: TRBV15; clone_size: NA; d_call: TRBD2; cdr3_aa: CATSRGTSGQETQYF; cdr3_nt: TGTGCCACCAGCAGAGGGACTAGCGGCCAAGAGACCCAGTACTTC
j_call: TRBJ2-1; v_call: TRBV7-2; clone_size: NA; d_call: NA; cdr3_aa: CASSFKSDEQFF; cdr3_nt: TGTGCCAGCAGCTTTAAATCCGATGAGCAGTTCTTC
j_call: TRBJ1-5; v_call: TRBV4-3; clone_size: NA; d_call: NA; cdr3_aa: CAIREERSSNQPQHF; cdr3_nt: TGCGCCATTCGGGAAGAGCGGTCTAGCAATCAGCCCCAGCATTTT
j_call: TRBJ2-7; v_call: TRBV7-2; clone_size: NA; d_call: NA; cdr3_aa: CASTVGAGAYEQYF; cdr3_nt: TGTGCCAGCACCGTTGGGGCAGGGGCCTACGAGCAGTACTTC
j_call: TRBJ2-2; v_call: TRBV5-1; clone_size: once; d_call: NA; cdr3_aa: CASSLVRGENTGELFF; cdr3_nt: TGCGCCAGCAGCTTGGTCAGGGGCGAGAACACCGGGGAGCTGTTTTTT